The present TCR beta chain was sequenced within a study of T cells in Graves' hyperthyroidism and ophthalmopathy. This clonotype was seen more than once but under ten times. This CDR3 spans 16 amino acids. Germline V gene sequence: CDR1 DFQATT, CDR2 SNEGSKA (reference sequence). The V end was cut by 0 bases, the J end by 1 base, with 13 bases between. TCR beta CDR3 region amplification was performed from RNA transcripts. First-round RT-PCR of the TCR CDR3 relied on the HTBI primer set. TCRdb re-analysed the multiplex PCR reads in MiXCR, keeping a single row per CDR3 protein. The sample holds about 400,000 distinct CDR3 sequences; roughly 14% are singletons and the top ten take roughly 13%.

The chain is built from TRBV20-1 and TRBJ1-5; a possible D gene is TRBD1 (6 bases). The specimen sequenced was blood. The sequence was collected from a man aged 18 to 29 with Graves' ophthalmopathy. The CDR3 protein is CSARDPQGISNQPQHF. In DNA form, the CDR3 reads TGCAGTGCTAGAGATCCCCAGGGGATAAGCAATCAGCCCCAGCATTTT.